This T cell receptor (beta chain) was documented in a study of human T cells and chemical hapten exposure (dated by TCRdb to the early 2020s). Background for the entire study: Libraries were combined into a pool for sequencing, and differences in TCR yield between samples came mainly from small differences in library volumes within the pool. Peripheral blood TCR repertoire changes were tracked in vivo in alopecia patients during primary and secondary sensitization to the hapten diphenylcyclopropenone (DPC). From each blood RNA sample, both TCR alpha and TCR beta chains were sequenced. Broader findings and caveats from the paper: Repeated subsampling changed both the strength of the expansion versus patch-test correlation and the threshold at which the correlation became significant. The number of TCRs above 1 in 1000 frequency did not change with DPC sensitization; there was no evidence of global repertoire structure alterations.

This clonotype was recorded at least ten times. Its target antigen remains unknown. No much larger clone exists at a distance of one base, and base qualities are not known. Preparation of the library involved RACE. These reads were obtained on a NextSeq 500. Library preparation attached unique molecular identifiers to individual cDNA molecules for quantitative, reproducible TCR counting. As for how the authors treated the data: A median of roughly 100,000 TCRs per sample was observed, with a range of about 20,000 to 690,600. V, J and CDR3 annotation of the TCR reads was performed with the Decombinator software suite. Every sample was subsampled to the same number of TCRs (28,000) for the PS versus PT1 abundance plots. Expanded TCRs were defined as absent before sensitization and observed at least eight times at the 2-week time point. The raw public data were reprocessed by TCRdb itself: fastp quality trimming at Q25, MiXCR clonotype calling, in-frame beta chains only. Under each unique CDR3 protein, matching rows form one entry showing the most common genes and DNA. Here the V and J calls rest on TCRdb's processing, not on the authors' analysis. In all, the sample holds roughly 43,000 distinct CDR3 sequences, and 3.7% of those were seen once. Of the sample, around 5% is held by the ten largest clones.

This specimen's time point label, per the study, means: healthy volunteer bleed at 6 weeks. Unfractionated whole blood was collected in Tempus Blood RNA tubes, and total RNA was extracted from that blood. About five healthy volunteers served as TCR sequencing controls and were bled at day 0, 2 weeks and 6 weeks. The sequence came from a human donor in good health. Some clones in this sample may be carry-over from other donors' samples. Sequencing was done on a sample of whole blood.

The nucleotides read TGTGCCAGCAGTTTAGTCGGGGGCGAGACCCAGTACTTC. Its coded protein is CASSLVGGETQYF. Recombination linked TRBV12-3 or TRBV12-4 to TRBJ2-5; the D gene may be TRBD1 or TRBD2, since each aligns over 6 bases. The V end loses 1 base and the J end loses 5 bases, and a stretch of 8 bases separates them. Counted from cysteine to phenylalanine, this CDR3 has 13 amino acids. Just CDR3 DNA is preserved here, 39 bases in frame from base 1.